This T cell receptor beta chain was captured by sequencing in a study of radiation and T cells in renal cell carcinoma. Assay: immunoSEQ multiplex PCR; the TCRdb copy retains only in-frame clones and omits some. The data contain around 99,000 clones, around 84% of them seen just once; the ten biggest clones take up roughly 7.9%. Study-wide points: No pretreatment tumor biopsies were available for baseline clonotypes. From baseline, blood top tumor clonotypes peaked at 2 weeks post-radiation.

Noted time point: blood 4 weeks post-SBRT, at nephrectomy. Treatment indicated: 15 Gy SBRT to primary tumor, nephrectomy 4 weeks later. The tumor was a clear cell renal cell carcinoma. The germline V gene encodes CDR1 SGHTA and CDR2 FQGNSA. V was cut by 4 bases and J by 0 bases, with 7 bases left in between. CDR3 length: 15 amino acids. On this clone: Antigen specificity is unknown.

The sequencing used blood, collected from a patient whose treatment included radiotherapy and nephrectomy. The clonotype comes from a man aged 55 to 70 with renal cell carcinoma. The rearrangement uses TRBV7-2 and TRBJ2-6; D remains ambiguous. The CDR3 bases are TGTGCCAGCAGCTCACAACTCTCTGGGGCCAACGTCCTGACTTTC. Its translation: CASSSQLSGANVLTF.